This T cell receptor beta chain stems from a study of cytomegalovirus exposure and HLA in healthy donors. Background on the study: Among the 400 or so donors who were genotyped, roughly 86% fell in the genetic ancestry cluster that is associated with self-reported Caucasian donors. General observations from the study: Through in vitro validation, three CMV-associated chains were shown to be specific for CMV antigens.

A note on this clone: Its antigen is as yet unknown.

CDR1 is ENHRY and CDR2 is SYGVKD in the germline V gene. V was shortened by 3 bases and J by 0 bases, with 12 bases between the two germline ends. This CDR3 has 15 amino acids. The PCR made use of 60 Vbeta and 13 Jbeta primers. TCRdb's copy holds only in-frame clones and misses some; the assay was immunoSEQ multiplex PCR. This repertoire shows 130,000 or so clones, approximately 77% found once; its top ten account for approximately 0.9%. The clonotype originates from an older woman in good health and CMV-seronegative. Sequencing was done on a sample of PBMCs. The V call is TRBV10-3, the J call TRBJ2-7, with D perhaps matching TRBD1 (5 bases). In nucleotides, the CDR3 is TGTGCCATCAGTGACCCCGAAGACAGCTCCTACGAGCAGTACTTC. This sequence encodes CAISDPEDSSYEQYF.